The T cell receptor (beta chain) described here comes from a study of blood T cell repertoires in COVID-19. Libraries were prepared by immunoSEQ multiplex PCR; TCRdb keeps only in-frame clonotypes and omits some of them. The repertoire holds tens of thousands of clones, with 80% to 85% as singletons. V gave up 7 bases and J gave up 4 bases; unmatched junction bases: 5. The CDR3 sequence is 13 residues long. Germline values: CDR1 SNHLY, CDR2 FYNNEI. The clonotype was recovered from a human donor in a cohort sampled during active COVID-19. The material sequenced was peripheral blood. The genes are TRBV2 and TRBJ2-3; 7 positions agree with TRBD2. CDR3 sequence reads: CASITTSSDTQYF. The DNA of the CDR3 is TGTGCCAGCATAACGACTAGCTCAGATACGCAGTATTTT.